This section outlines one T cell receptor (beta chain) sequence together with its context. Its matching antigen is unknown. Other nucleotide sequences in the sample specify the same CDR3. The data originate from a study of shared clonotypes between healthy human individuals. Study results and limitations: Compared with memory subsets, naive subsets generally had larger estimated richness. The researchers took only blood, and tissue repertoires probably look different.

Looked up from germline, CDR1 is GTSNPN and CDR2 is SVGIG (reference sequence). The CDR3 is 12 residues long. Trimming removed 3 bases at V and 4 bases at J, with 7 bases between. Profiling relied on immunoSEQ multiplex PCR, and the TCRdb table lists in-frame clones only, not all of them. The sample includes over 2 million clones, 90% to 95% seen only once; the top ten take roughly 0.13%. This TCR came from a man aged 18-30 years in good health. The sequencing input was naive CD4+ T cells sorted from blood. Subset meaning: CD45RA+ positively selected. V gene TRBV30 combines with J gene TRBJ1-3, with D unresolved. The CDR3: CAWRGAGNTIYF. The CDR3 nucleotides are TGTGCCTGGAGGGGTGCGGGAAACACCATATATTTT.